This T cell receptor (beta chain) comes out of a study of blood T cell repertoires in COVID-19. The repertoire was sequenced with immunoSEQ multiplex PCR; TCRdb's copy has only in-frame clones and lacks some. Of about 180,000 clones listed, around four fifths are singletons. V lost 2 bases and J lost 4, with 6 bases in between. Germline loops: CDR1 MDHEN, CDR2 SYDVKM. There are 12 residues in the CDR3. The sequenced sample was peripheral blood. This chain uses TRBV28 with TRBJ2-7; D remains ambiguous. The receptor was derived from a woman in her seventies with COVID-19, enrolled during active disease. The CDR3 is CASSLDRYEQYF. The CDR3 DNA reads as TGTGCCAGCAGTTTAGATAGATACGAGCAGTACTTC.